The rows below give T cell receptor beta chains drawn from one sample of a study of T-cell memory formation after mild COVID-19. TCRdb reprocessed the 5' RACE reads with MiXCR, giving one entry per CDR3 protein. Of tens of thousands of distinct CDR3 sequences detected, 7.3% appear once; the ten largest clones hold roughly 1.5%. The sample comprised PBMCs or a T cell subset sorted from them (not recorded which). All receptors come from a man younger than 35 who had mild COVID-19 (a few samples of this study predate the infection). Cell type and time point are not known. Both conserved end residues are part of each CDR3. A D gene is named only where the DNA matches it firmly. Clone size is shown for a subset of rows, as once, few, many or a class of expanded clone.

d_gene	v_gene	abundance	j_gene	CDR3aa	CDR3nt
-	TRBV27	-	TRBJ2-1	CASTRTIGASRNEQFF	TGTGCCAGCACCCGGACTATTGGGGCGTCCCGCAATGAGCAGTTCTTC
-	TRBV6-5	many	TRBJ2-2	CASSYTFGGNTGELFF	TGTGCCAGCAGTTACACGTTCGGCGGGAACACCGGGGAGCTGTTTTTT
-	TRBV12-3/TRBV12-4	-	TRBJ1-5	CASSPRRKGNSNQPQHF	TGTGCCAGCAGTCCACGTCGGAAGGGGAATAGCAATCAGCCCCAGCATTTT
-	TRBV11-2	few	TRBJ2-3	CASRPASADTQYF	TGTGCCAGCAGGCCCGCTAGTGCAGATACGCAGTATTTT
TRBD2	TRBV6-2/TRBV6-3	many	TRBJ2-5	CASRTSGGETQYF	TGTGCCAGCAGAACTAGCGGCGGGGAGACCCAGTACTTC
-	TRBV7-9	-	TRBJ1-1	CASSRQGEAFF	TGTGCCAGCAGTCGCCAAGGTGAAGCTTTCTTT
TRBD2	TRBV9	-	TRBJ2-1	CASSVGTSGGNNEQFF	TGTGCCAGCAGCGTAGGAACTAGCGGGGGAAACAATGAGCAGTTCTTC
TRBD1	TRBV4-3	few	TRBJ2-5	CASSQLLTGEETQYF	TGCGCCAGCAGCCAACTCTTGACAGGGGAGGAGACCCAGTACTTC
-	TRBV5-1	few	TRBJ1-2	CASSLAEGTAGYTF	TGCGCCAGCAGCTTGGCCGAGGGGACGGCTGGCTACACCTTC
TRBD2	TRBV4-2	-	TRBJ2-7	CASSPQSGGDSYEQYF	TGTGCCAGCAGCCCCCAAAGTGGGGGGGACTCCTACGAGCAGTACTTC
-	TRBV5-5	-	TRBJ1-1	CASSLLSRQTNTEAFF	TGTGCCAGCAGCTTATTATCGCGGCAGACGAACACTGAAGCTTTCTTT
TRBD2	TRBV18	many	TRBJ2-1	CASSPRGGLNNEQFF	TGTGCCAGCTCACCACGGGGGGGATTAAACAATGAGCAGTTCTTC
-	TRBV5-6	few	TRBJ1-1	CASSFDRSEAFF	TGTGCCAGCAGCTTCGACCGAAGTGAAGCTTTCTTT
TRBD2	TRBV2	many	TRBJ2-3	CASRIGLAGGRTDTQYF	TGTGCCAGCAGGATAGGACTAGCGGGGGGGCGGACAGATACGCAGTATTTT
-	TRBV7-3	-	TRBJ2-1	CASSLGPSNEQFF	TGTGCCAGCAGCTTGGGGCCGAGCAATGAGCAGTTCTTC
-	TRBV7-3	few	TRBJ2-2	CASRTTNTGELFF	TGTGCCAGCCGGACAACGAACACCGGGGAGCTGTTTTTT
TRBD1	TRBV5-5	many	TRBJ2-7	CASSLGTERREQYF	TGTGCCAGCAGCTTAGGGACAGAGAGGCGGGAGCAGTACTTC
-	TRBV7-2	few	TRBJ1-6	CASSFQGLHSPLHF	TGTGCCAGCAGCTTCCAGGGATTACATTCACCCCTCCACTTT
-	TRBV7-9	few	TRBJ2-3	CASSLAPSDTQYF	TGTGCCAGCAGCTTAGCGCCGAGCGATACGCAGTATTTT
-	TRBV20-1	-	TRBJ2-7	CSAGYEQYF	TGCAGTGCTGGTTACGAGCAGTACTTC
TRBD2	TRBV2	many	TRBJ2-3	CASSDFWSGGPPTDTQYF	TGTGCCAGCAGTGATTTCTGGAGCGGGGGGCCCCCCACAGATACGCAGTATTTT
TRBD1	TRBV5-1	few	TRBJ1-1	CATRPSSGTGNTEAFF	TGCGCCACACGACCTTCGTCCGGGACAGGCAACACTGAAGCTTTCTTT
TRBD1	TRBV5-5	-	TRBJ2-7	CASSYATNRGDEQYF	TGTGCCAGCAGCTATGCGACCAACAGGGGGGACGAGCAGTACTTC
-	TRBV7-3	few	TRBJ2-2	CASSLNPGRVLTGELFF	TGTGCCAGCAGCTTAAACCCGGGCAGGGTACTCACCGGGGAGCTGTTTTTT
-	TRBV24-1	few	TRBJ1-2	CATSDRGRFYGYTF	TGTGCCACCAGTGACCGAGGCCGTTTCTATGGCTACACCTTC
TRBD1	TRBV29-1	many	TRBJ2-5	CSGRTGTALETQYF	TGCAGCGGGCGGACAGGGACCGCCCTGGAGACCCAGTACTTC
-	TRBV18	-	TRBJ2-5	CASSPPSGTQYF	TGTGCCAGCTCACCACCGTCGGGGACCCAGTACTTC
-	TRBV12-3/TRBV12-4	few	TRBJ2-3	CASSTLDRSTDTQYF	TGTGCCAGCAGCACACTTGACAGAAGCACAGATACGCAGTATTTT
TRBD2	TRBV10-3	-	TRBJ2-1	CAISEGTSGGVAQFF	TGTGCCATCAGTGAAGGGACTAGCGGGGGGGTTGCGCAGTTCTTC
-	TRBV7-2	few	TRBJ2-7	CASSPGTQQYF	TGTGCCAGCAGCCCGGGGACTCAGCAGTACTTC
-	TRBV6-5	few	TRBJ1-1	CASSQTRDTEAFF	TGTGCCAGCAGCCAGACTCGAGACACTGAAGCTTTCTTT
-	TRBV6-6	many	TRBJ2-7	CASSFGGSYEQYF	TGTGCCAGCAGTTTCGGGGGATCCTACGAGCAGTACTTC
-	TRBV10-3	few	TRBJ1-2	CAIKGGIGYTF	TGTGCCATCAAGGGGGGTATAGGCTACACCTTC
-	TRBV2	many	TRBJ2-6	CASSLTGRSGANVLTF	TGTGCCAGCAGTTTAACAGGGAGGTCTGGGGCCAACGTCCTGACTTTC
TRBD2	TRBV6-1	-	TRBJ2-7	CASSEASVAGESYEQYF	TGTGCCAGCAGTGAAGCCTCGGTAGCGGGGGAGAGTTACGAGCAGTACTTC
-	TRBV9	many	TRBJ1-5	CASGKGLNQPQHF	TGTGCCAGCGGGAAGGGGCTCAATCAGCCCCAGCATTTT
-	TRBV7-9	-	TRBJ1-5	CASSSDSLNQPQHF	TGTGCCAGCAGCAGCGACAGCCTTAATCAGCCCCAGCATTTT
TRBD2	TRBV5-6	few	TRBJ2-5	CASSQTSGVGPQYF	TGTGCCAGCAGCCAGACTAGCGGGGTCGGGCCCCAGTACTTC
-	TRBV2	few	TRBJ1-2	CASTGIQGPLNYGYTF	TGTGCCAGCACTGGAATCCAGGGCCCCCTCAACTATGGCTACACCTTC
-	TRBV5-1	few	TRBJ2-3	CASRHRDPYTDTQYF	TGCGCCAGCCGCCACCGGGACCCTTACACAGATACGCAGTATTTT
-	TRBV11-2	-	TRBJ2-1	CASSLTAPEQFF	TGTGCCAGCAGCTTAACAGCCCCAGAGCAGTTCTTC
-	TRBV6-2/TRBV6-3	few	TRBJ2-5	CASSYSVGSETQYF	TGTGCCAGCAGTTACTCGGTAGGGTCGGAGACCCAGTACTTC
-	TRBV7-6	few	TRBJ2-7	CASSLEAVGPYEQYF	TGTGCCAGCAGCTTAGAGGCAGTCGGACCGTACGAGCAGTACTTC
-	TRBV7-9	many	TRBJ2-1	CASSPSFLGAKYNEQFF	TGTGCCAGCAGCCCATCCTTTCTCGGGGCGAAATACAATGAGCAGTTCTTC
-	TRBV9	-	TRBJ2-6	CASSVRGAGANVLTF	TGTGCCAGCAGCGTGAGGGGGGCTGGGGCCAACGTCCTGACTTTC
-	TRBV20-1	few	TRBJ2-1	CSARRKGGDYNEQFF	TGCAGTGCTAGGCGGAAGGGGGGGGATTACAATGAGCAGTTCTTC
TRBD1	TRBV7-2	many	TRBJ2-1	CASSLNRGVQFF	TGTGCCAGCAGCTTAAACAGGGGGGTGCAGTTCTTC
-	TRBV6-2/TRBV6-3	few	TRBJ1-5	CASSYSDSRDQPQHF	TGTGCCAGCAGTTACTCAGACTCCCGCGATCAGCCCCAGCATTTT
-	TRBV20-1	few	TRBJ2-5	CSAPRGRGRETQYF	TGCAGTGCTCCCCGGGGCCGGGGGCGAGAGACCCAGTACTTC
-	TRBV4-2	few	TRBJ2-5	CASSQDVGSWSETQYF	TGTGCCAGCAGCCAAGACGTGGGAAGCTGGTCAGAGACCCAGTACTTC
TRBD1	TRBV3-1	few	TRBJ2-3	CASSPNSGGADTQYF	TGTGCCAGCAGCCCGAACTCAGGGGGCGCAGATACGCAGTATTTT
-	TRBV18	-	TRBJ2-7	CASSPLADTYEQYF	TGTGCCAGCTCACCACTTGCGGACACCTACGAGCAGTACTTC
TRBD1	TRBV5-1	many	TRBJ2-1	CASSSTGQNYNEQFF	TGCGCCAGCAGCTCCACGGGACAGAATTACAATGAGCAGTTCTTC
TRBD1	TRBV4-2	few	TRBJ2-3	CASSQGQGATDTQYF	TGTGCCAGCAGCCAGGGACAGGGGGCAACAGATACGCAGTATTTT
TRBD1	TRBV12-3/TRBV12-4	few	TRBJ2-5	CASSSHGDRGKETQYF	TGTGCCAGCAGTTCGCACGGGGACAGGGGTAAAGAGACCCAGTACTTC
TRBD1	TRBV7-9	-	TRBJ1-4	CASSLGTDNEKLFF	TGTGCCAGCAGCCTCGGGACAGACAATGAAAAACTGTTTTTT
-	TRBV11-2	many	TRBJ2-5	CASSTARGWETQYF	TGTGCCAGCAGCACCGCTAGAGGGTGGGAGACCCAGTACTTC
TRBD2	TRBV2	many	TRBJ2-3	CASIPGGPDTQYF	TGTGCCAGCATTCCGGGGGGGCCAGATACGCAGTATTTT
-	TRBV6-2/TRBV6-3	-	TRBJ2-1	CASSRTGGQFF	TGTGCCAGCAGCCGGACCGGAGGGCAGTTCTTC
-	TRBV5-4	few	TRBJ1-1	CASRSGQTEAFF	TGTGCCAGCAGATCCGGACAGACTGAAGCTTTCTTT